This TCR beta chain stems from a study of post-analysis software for immune sequencing data. Study information: The cohort encompassed relapsing-remitting, secondary progressive and progressive-relapsing multiple sclerosis disease courses.

A word on this clonotype: Its antigen is as yet unknown.

Prepared TCR beta cDNA libraries contained unique molecular identifiers. A single record per CDR3 protein comes from TCRdb applying MiXCR to the PCR reads. The table lists some 450,000 distinct CDR3 sequences, 40% to 55% of them singletons, with about 12% in the top ten. Study-wide results and limits: Samples from one preparation batch, clustered by F measure, grouped strongly together. Patients with multiple sclerosis recorded significantly lower normalized Chao1 diversity than controls, the study found. TRBV5-6, TRBV5-1 and TRBV20-1 were among four to six TRBV segments more frequent in patients than controls.

Trimming left V 4 bases short and J 7 bases short, with 23 bases between. Germline assignment: CDR1 DFQATT and CDR2 SNEGSKA (reference sequence). This CDR3 comprises 16 residues. Source material: blood. The clonotype originates from a girl aged 5 to 17 with multiple sclerosis. The chain joins TRBV20-1 to TRBJ2-1, with D perhaps matching TRBD2 (5 bases). The CDR3, as DNA: TGCAGTGCTAACAACCCCAAAGGTGGGAGTTGGAATGAGCAGTTCTTC. Protein sequence: CSANNPKGGSWNEQFF.